The 3 T cell receptor beta chains reported below all come from one sample, sequenced in a study of vaccination effects on CD4 cells after COVID-19. These receptors are not linked to any known antigen. Subsequent to a culture period of 10 to 11 days, CD4+ T cells were isolated. Generated by immunoSEQ multiplex PCR, the TCRdb table keeps only in-frame clones and is missing some. The repertoire has under 50,000 clones, over 50% of them found once; the top ten carry 5% to 6.5%. Here the sequenced sample was CD4+ T cells from PBMCs cultured without peptide, taken before COVID-19 vaccination. The receptors derive from a human donor who received a COVID-19 vaccine.

Here the CDR3 DNA reads TGTGCCAGCAGCCCGGACGTAGTTTACAATGAGCAGTTCTTC. Translated: CASSPDVVYNEQFF. The chain recombines TRBV7-2 with TRBJ2-1; D is unresolved. Germline-derived CDR1 and CDR2 are SGHTA and FQGNSA. V was pared by 5 bases and J by 4 bases, with 12 bases between. This CDR3 comprises 14 residues. Looking up the rest from reference TRBV7-2 and TRBJ2-1 gives the full variable domain: GAGVSQSPSNKVTEKGKDVELRCDPISGHTALYWYRQSLGQGLEFLIYFQGNSAPDKSGLPSDRFSAERTGGSVSTLTIQRTQQEDSAVYLCASSPDVVYNEQFFGPGTRLTVL.

This chain links TRBV19 with TRBJ1-2; D is possibly TRBD1 (5 bases). V was pared by 6 bases and J by 4 bases, with 12 bases between. The CDR3 is made up of 13 amino acids. The germline CDR1 and CDR2 sequences are LNHDA and SQIVND (reference sequence). The CDR3 reads CASRTEGVYGYTF. CDR3 sequence (DNA): TGTGCCAGTAGAACAGAAGGGGTCTATGGCTACACCTTC. Full variable domain (remainder filled in from reference TRBV19 and TRBJ1-2): DGGITQSPKYLFRKEGQNVTLSCEQNLNHDAMYWYRQDPGQGLRLIYYSQIVNDFQKGDIAEGYSVSREKKESFPLTVTSAQKNPTAFYLCASRTEGVYGYTFGSGTRLTVV.

V and J are TRBV6-6 and TRBJ2-1; D ambiguous. V lost 5 bases to trimming and J lost 2 bases, with 7 bases between them. CDR3 length: 13 residues. Germline CDR1 MNHNY, CDR2 SVGAGI (reference sequence). The chain's CDR3 is CASSQGTYNEQFF. DNA of the CDR3: TGTGCCAGCAGTCAAGGGACCTACAATGAGCAGTTCTTC.